This T cell receptor (beta chain) was identified during a study of T cell repertoires in cytomegalovirus infection. In the study overall: Indications came from public TCR beta signatures; they pointed to CMV infection and to a matching HLA type. Whole-study findings and limits: The ex vivo response was dominated by HLA-C-restricted CMV-specific TCR beta clonotypes. Cumulative public TCR beta family frequency identified carriers of CMV plus the relevant HLA.

Worth noting for this clonotype: Its antigen is unidentified.

V was pared by 7 bases and J by 6 bases, with 12 bases between. Germline CDR1 is MNHNY and CDR2 is SVGAGI (reference sequence). The CDR3 spans 13 residues. In TCRdb, the reads were re-called with MiXCR into one record per CDR3 protein. Of 750,000 to 900,000 distinct CDR3 sequences listed, roughly 28% are singletons. The sequencing used cultured CD8+ T cells from PBMCs, collected from culture after CMV antigen stimulation. The chain links TRBV6-6 to TRBJ2-2; D might be TRBD2 (5 bases). This TCR came from a human donor in good health (CMV status not recorded). Some clones in this sample may be carry-over from other donors' samples. Here the CDR3 reads CASTPGNPGELFF. The CDR3 DNA reads TGTGCCAGCACGCCCGGGAATCCCGGGGAGCTGTTTTTT.